This is a list of T cell receptor beta chains from one sample in a study of T cells in Graves' hyperthyroidism and ophthalmopathy. TCRdb fed the multiplex PCR reads into MiXCR, producing one record per CDR3 protein. The sample contains fewer than 450,000 distinct CDR3 sequences, about 18% of which appear only once. The sample consisted of blood. The source is a woman aged 25 to 45 with Graves' hyperthyroidism that later progressed to Graves' ophthalmopathy. Both conserved end residues are part of each CDR3. The D gene is left open where the match is weak. Some rows have no size entry. The others give once, few or many, or a class for an expanded clone.

len: 14; abundance: many; d_gene: TRBD2; j_gene: TRBJ2-7; v_gene: TRBV10-3; CDR3nt: TGTGCCATCAGTGAGCCCGGGACTACAGTCGAGCAGTACTTC; CDR3aa: CAISEPGTTVEQYF
len: 15; abundance: few; d_gene: NA; j_gene: TRBJ2-1; v_gene: TRBV20-1; CDR3nt: TGCAGTGTCCCCCCCTCGGGACTCGGCTACAATGAGCAGTTCTTC; CDR3aa: CSVPPSGLGYNEQFF
len: 16; abundance: NA; d_gene: NA; j_gene: TRBJ2-6; v_gene: TRBV4-1; CDR3nt: TGCGCCAGCAGCCAAGATCAGGTCTCTGGGGCCAACGTCCTGACTTTC; CDR3aa: CASSQDQVSGANVLTF
len: 14; abundance: many; d_gene: TRBD1; j_gene: TRBJ1-2; v_gene: TRBV28; CDR3nt: TGTGCCAGCAGCCAAGGACAGGGGGCGGAAGGCTACACCTTC; CDR3aa: CASSQGQGAEGYTF
len: 16; abundance: many; d_gene: NA; j_gene: TRBJ2-7; v_gene: TRBV27; CDR3nt: TGTGCCAGCAGTTTATCTTGGGCGTCCAGCTCCTACGAGCAGTACTTC; CDR3aa: CASSLSWASSSYEQYF
len: 18; abundance: few; d_gene: NA; j_gene: TRBJ2-2; v_gene: TRBV19; CDR3nt: TGTGCCAGTACCCAGGGGAGGCTGTCGGGCCGACACACCGGGGAGCTGTTTTTT; CDR3aa: CASTQGRLSGRHTGELFF
len: 14; abundance: many; d_gene: TRBD1; j_gene: TRBJ2-7; v_gene: TRBV27; CDR3nt: TGTGCCAGCAGTTCGGGTGGACAGGTCTACGAGCAGTACTTC; CDR3aa: CASSSGGQVYEQYF
len: 15; abundance: many; d_gene: TRBD1; j_gene: TRBJ2-5; v_gene: TRBV25-1; CDR3nt: TGTGCCAGCAGTGACCCAATCCGGGACAGAGAGACCCAGTACTTC; CDR3aa: CASSDPIRDRETQYF
len: 13; abundance: NA; d_gene: NA; j_gene: TRBJ1-4; v_gene: TRBV6-1; CDR3nt: TGTGCCAGCAGCGCATGGGTGAATGAAAAACTGTTTTTT; CDR3aa: CASSAWVNEKLFF
len: 16; abundance: NA; d_gene: TRBD1; j_gene: TRBJ2-5; v_gene: TRBV2; CDR3nt: TGTGCCAGCAGTGACAGGGACAGGGGGAATAAAGAGACCCAGTACTTC; CDR3aa: CASSDRDRGNKETQYF
len: 14; abundance: NA; d_gene: NA; j_gene: TRBJ2-3; v_gene: TRBV4-1; CDR3nt: TGCGCCAGCAGCCAGGAGGACGACACAGATACGCAGTATTTT; CDR3aa: CASSQEDDTDTQYF
len: 15; abundance: few; d_gene: TRBD2; j_gene: TRBJ2-7; v_gene: TRBV20-1; CDR3nt: TGCAGTGCTAGGCTCCTAGCGGGAGGGCTCTACGAGCAGTACTTC; CDR3aa: CSARLLAGGLYEQYF
len: 12; abundance: NA; d_gene: TRBD1; j_gene: TRBJ1-2; v_gene: TRBV10-2; CDR3nt: TGCGCCAGCAGTGTACAGGGGTATGGCTACACCTTC; CDR3aa: CASSVQGYGYTF
len: 15; abundance: NA; d_gene: TRBD1; j_gene: TRBJ2-1; v_gene: TRBV28; CDR3nt: TGTGCCAGCAGTTTAGGGACAGGGGAGGGCAATGAGCAGTTCTTC; CDR3aa: CASSLGTGEGNEQFF
len: 15; abundance: many; d_gene: TRBD2; j_gene: TRBJ2-1; v_gene: TRBV11-2; CDR3nt: TGTGCCAGCAGCTTTGGGGCGGGAGTCTCGGATGAGCAGTTCTTC; CDR3aa: CASSFGAGVSDEQFF
len: 15; abundance: many; d_gene: NA; j_gene: TRBJ2-2; v_gene: TRBV3-1; CDR3nt: TGTGCCAGCAGCCAAGATTCGGTTCCCACCGGGGAGCTGTTTTTT; CDR3aa: CASSQDSVPTGELFF
len: 13; abundance: few; d_gene: NA; j_gene: TRBJ2-2; v_gene: TRBV28; CDR3nt: TGTGCCAGCAGCTCCGCAGGCGCCGGGGAGCTGTTTTTT; CDR3aa: CASSSAGAGELFF